This T cell receptor beta chain comes out of a study of blood T cells in healthy people across ages. Study-level results: Age showed a roughly linear inverse relationship with TCR beta diversity per million T cells.

Worth noting for this clonotype: Its antigen remains unidentified.

A second roughly 6 to 11 cycle PCR used barcoded and J-beta primers. TCRdb re-analysed the 5' RACE reads in MiXCR, keeping a single row per CDR3 protein. In the table there are 1.5 million to 2 million distinct CDR3 sequences, around 48% of which are singletons. This CDR3 has 15 residues. J gave up 3 bases and V 8 bases, and 12 bases lay outside the gene matches. CDR1 is MGHDK, CDR2 SYGVNS, per germline. J is TRBJ2-7 and V is TRBV25-1, with 8 bases aligning to TRBD2. The source material was blood. This TCR derives from a woman aged 40 to 55 in good health. CDR3 bases: TGTGCCAGCGGCGTCGCGGGGGGAAGAGGCTACGAGCAGTACTTC. Its protein is CASGVAGGRGYEQYF.